The rows below give T cell receptor beta chains drawn from one sample of a study of blood T cell repertoires in COVID-19. Some clones are missing from TCRdb's copy, which holds only in-frame ones; the method was immunoSEQ multiplex PCR. This sample has about 76,000 clones; about 83% occur once, and the top ten carry roughly 8.5%. Sample: peripheral blood. All receptors derive from a man aged 25 to 45 with acute or convalescent COVID-19. Both conserved end residues are part of each CDR3. Each record gives: D gene, V gene, J gene, clone size, CDR3 protein, CDR3 DNA. A D gene is named only where the DNA matches it firmly. Size is omitted from some rows. Given values are once, few, many or a class for expanded clones.

d_call: TRBD2; v_call: TRBV2; j_call: TRBJ2-2; clone_size: once; cdr3_aa: CASRGGLAVITGELFF; cdr3_nt: TGTGCCAGCAGGGGAGGACTAGCGGTAATCACCGGGGAGCTGTTTTTT
d_call: NA; v_call: TRBV18; j_call: TRBJ2-6; clone_size: NA; cdr3_aa: CASSQTGMGSFSGANVLTF; cdr3_nt: TGTGCCAGCTCACAAACAGGGATGGGAAGTTTCTCTGGGGCCAACGTCCTGACTTTC
d_call: TRBD1; v_call: TRBV20-1; j_call: TRBJ1-2; clone_size: once; cdr3_aa: CSASGRGRGPNEGYTF; cdr3_nt: TGCAGTGCTAGTGGAAGGGGGCGGGGCCCGAATGAGGGCTACACCTTC
d_call: NA; v_call: TRBV24-1; j_call: TRBJ2-6; clone_size: NA; cdr3_aa: CATGNPGSGANVLTF; cdr3_nt: TGTGCCACCGGGAACCCAGGGTCTGGGGCCAACGTCCTGACTTTC
d_call: TRBD2; v_call: TRBV27; j_call: TRBJ2-7; clone_size: NA; cdr3_aa: CASPLRGGAGTTASF; cdr3_nt: TGTGCCAGCCCTCTCCGCGGGGGGGCTGGAACTACCGCCTCCTTC
d_call: TRBD1; v_call: TRBV29-1; j_call: TRBJ1-3; clone_size: NA; cdr3_aa: CSVIPGTENTIYF; cdr3_nt: TGCAGCGTCATCCCCGGGACAGAGAACACCATATATTTT
d_call: NA; v_call: TRBV10-2; j_call: TRBJ1-5; clone_size: once; cdr3_aa: CASSPWGGNQPQHF; cdr3_nt: TGCGCCAGCAGTCCTTGGGGAGGGAATCAGCCCCAGCATTTT
d_call: NA; v_call: TRBV18; j_call: TRBJ1-2; clone_size: NA; cdr3_aa: CASSLPGLSGGRGGYTF; cdr3_nt: TGTGCCAGCTCCCTACCAGGGCTTTCGGGGGGTCGCGGTGGCTACACCTTC
d_call: TRBD1; v_call: TRBV9; j_call: TRBJ1-1; clone_size: few; cdr3_aa: CASSRQGRRGSGTEAFF; cdr3_nt: TGTGCCAGCAGCCGACAGGGTCGGAGGGGATCGGGCACTGAAGCTTTCTTT
d_call: TRBD2; v_call: TRBV28; j_call: TRBJ2-2; clone_size: NA; cdr3_aa: CASSLGLAGDAELFF; cdr3_nt: TGTGCCAGCAGTTTAGGGCTAGCGGGAGATGCGGAGCTGTTTTTT
d_call: NA; v_call: TRBV2; j_call: TRBJ2-5; clone_size: NA; cdr3_aa: CASKEGETQYF; cdr3_nt: TGTGCCAGCAAAGAGGGAGAGACCCAGTACTTC
d_call: NA; v_call: TRBV15; j_call: TRBJ1-5; clone_size: NA; cdr3_aa: CATSRDRLQPQHF; cdr3_nt: TGTGCCACCAGCAGAGATCGTTTGCAGCCCCAGCATTTT
d_call: NA; v_call: TRBV28; j_call: TRBJ1-5; clone_size: NA; cdr3_aa: CASSYNQPQHF; cdr3_nt: TGTGCCAGCAGCTACAATCAGCCCCAGCATTTT